This T cell receptor beta chain was sequenced for a study of early T cells in non-severe SARS-CoV-2 infection. Study background: The sequenced material was bulk RNA from unsorted whole blood, and its chains were unpaired. Whole-study results and caveats: Anti-spike CD8 responses were favored by VDJdb matching, which missed private and CD4 specificities.

Germline V gene data show CDR1 as SQVTM and CDR2 as ANQGSEA. V dropped 7 bases and J dropped 3 bases, with 15 bases sitting between them. The CDR3 totals 13 residues. Unique molecular identifiers (one per individual cDNA molecule) were attached. TCRdb reanalysed the 5' RACE reads using MiXCR and keeps one entry per CDR3 protein. The sample lists about 26,000 distinct CDR3 sequences; 5.1% were seen once. This clonotype was recorded many times. Its antigen is undetermined. The sample taken for sequencing was whole blood. This chain connects TRBV29-1 to TRBJ1-2; tentatively, D is TRBD1 (6 bases). The TCR originated in an adult who was a healthcare worker with PCR-confirmed SARS-CoV-2 infection or an uninfected control (not recorded which). As DNA, the CDR3 is TGCAGCGCAGCCCGACAGGAAGACTATGGCTACACCTTC. This translates into CSAARQEDYGYTF.